This TCR beta chain was captured by sequencing in a study of beta chain features in type 1 diabetes. The study reverse transcribed the entire isolated RNA, so it sequenced expressed TCRB transcripts. Data came from immunoSEQ multiplex PCR; TCRdb stores just in-frame clones and leaves some out. The table records 810,000 or so clones, roughly 15% of them present only once. Whole-study results and caveats: Sampled from patients, naive, central memory and Treg TCRB repertoires appeared more similar than those sampled from healthy donors.

This clone was detected a few times. Its specificity is unknown. CDR1 is LNHDA and CDR2 is SQIVND in the germline V gene (reference sequence). The CDR3 is 16 amino acids. V was pared by 5 bases and J by 4 bases, with 8 bases of the junction left unmatched. Via CD45RO/CCR7/CD25/CD127/CD95/CD27, cells of the CD4+ naive, central memory, regulatory and stem cell-like memory subsets were sorted. Purity exceeding 98% was reached by all sorted populations. The chain has TRBV19 and TRBJ2-1, with 10 bases aligning to TRBD1. The sample was naive CD4+ T cells from blood. This receptor was obtained from a woman aged 18-29 years in good health. The CDR3 protein is CASSPLGTGVYNEQFF. CDR3 DNA: TGTGCCAGTAGTCCACTCGGGACAGGGGTTTACAATGAGCAGTTCTTC.